Described below is a single T cell receptor beta chain sequence and its context. This receptor's antigen is unknown. Base quality data are lacking; no much larger clone is found one base away. The trial excluded patients who had a history of autoimmune disease or were on systemic immunosuppression. Peripheral blood for TCR sequencing was drawn from every dose cohort at baseline, at cycle 4 day 1 and at cycle 7 day 1. Samples were obtained from an open-label, multicenter, first-in-human phase I dose-escalation trial of ivuxolimab. Adults with locally advanced or metastatic melanoma, renal cell, hepatocellular, or head and neck squamous cell carcinoma were enrolled in the trial. Before TCR sequencing, CD4+ and CD8+ T cells were separately sorted from peripheral blood. This specimen comes from a study of OX40 agonist ivuxolimab in advanced cancers. Study-level background: Ivuxolimab, which targeted the costimulatory receptor OX40 (CD134), was an agonistic, fully human IgG2 monoclonal antibody. The paper describes the monotherapy dose-escalation part (N ≈ 50 patients) of the phase I trial of ivuxolimab. Of the 50 to 55 patients in dose escalation, 19 had hepatocellular carcinoma, around 15 had melanoma, 9 had renal cell carcinoma and 9 had head and neck cancer. A male proportion of almost 85% and a mean age of around 60 years, ranging from roughly 23 to 90, were recorded for the dose-escalation cohort. Prior anti-PD-1, anti-PD-L1 or anti-CTLA-4 therapy was permitted, and less than 45% of dose-escalation patients had received checkpoint inhibitors. The purpose of peripheral TCRbeta sequencing was to test whether ivuxolimab changed TCR sequence diversity and led to clonal T-cell expansion. Intravenous ivuxolimab was administered to patients every 2 weeks at six dose levels: 0.01, 0.1, 0.3, 1.5, 3 and 10 mg/kg. Partial responses occurred in three dose-escalation patients: two with cutaneous melanoma and one with hepatocellular carcinoma. The full study reports these points: Which antigens the clonally expanded peripheral T cells were specific for was not determined. After ivuxolimab, more expanded clones were found on average in CD8+ T cells than in CD4+ T cells. Low levels of normalized T-cell clonal expansion were also seen in some patients who did not respond. At doses of 0.1 to 3.0 mg/kg, clonal expansion of both CD4+ and CD8+ T cells in blood was seen between baseline and week 6. Partial responders in the 0.1-3.0 mg/kg groups had among the lowest normalized peripheral clonal expansion, especially among CD8+ T cells.

Taken from the germline V gene, the CDR1 and CDR2 loops are SQVTM and ANQGSEA. V lost 4 bases and J lost 8 bases, and the count of bases not matched to a germline gene is 3. The CDR3 runs 13 amino acids, cysteine and phenylalanine included. The read is trimmed to its CDR3 DNA, 39 bases read in frame from base 1. To sequence the TCRbeta CDR3 region, genomic DNA was isolated from the sorted cells. The immunoSEQ Assay was used to sequence the TCRbeta CDR3 regions. TCRdb provides this immuneACCESS table in a form limited to in-frame rearrangements. Some clones are lacking; in checked studies, under half of them reflect an unresolved V gene, and why the rest are absent is not known. The sample has around 40,000 clones on record, around four fifths of them singletons. The ten most abundant clones make up about 20% of the sample.

The V and J segments used are TRBV29-1 and TRBJ2-1; 12 junctional bases match TRBD2. The material sequenced was CD4+ or CD8+ T cells sorted from blood, taken in a trial of the OX40 agonist ivuxolimab. The TCR comes from an adult with an advanced solid tumor such as melanoma, head and neck, liver or kidney cancer. This receptor has the CDR3 CSVGLAGVHEQFF. The DNA sequence is TGCAGCGTTGGACTAGCGGGAGTCCATGAGCAGTTCTTC.